The 6 T cell receptor beta chains below come from one sample, sequenced in a study of blood T cells in healthy people across ages. A second about 7 to 12 cycle PCR used barcoded and J-beta primers. TCRdb re-derived calls from the 5' RACE reads in MiXCR, one entry per CDR3 protein. Among hundreds of thousands of distinct CDR3 sequences listed, 58% were seen once. Sample: blood. These receptors came from a man aged 25 to 40 in good health.

V and J are TRBV7-2 and TRBJ2-7; D is ambiguous. Germline V gene data show CDR1 as SGHTA and CDR2 as FQGNSA. With 1 base removed from V and 11 bases from J, the gap between germline ends came to 15 bases. This CDR3 region has 13 residues. CDR3 sequence reads: CASSLGRSNPKYF. The CDR3 coding sequence is TGTGCCAGCAGCTTAGGAAGATCAAACCCCAAGTACTTC.

This clonotype was seen a handful of times. V is TRBV7-2 and J is TRBJ2-7; 8 bases line up with TRBD2. V shed 6 bases, J shed 0 bases, and the junction held 4 bases outside the gene matches. The V gene's germline CDR1 is SGHTA and CDR2 FQGNSA. The CDR3 loop spans 14 amino acids. In DNA form, the CDR3 reads TGTGCCAGCAGTTTCGGGAGGGACTCCTACGAGCAGTACTTC. Translation gives CASSFGRDSYEQYF.

The chain carries TRBV5-6 and TRBJ1-2; possible D gene TRBD1, 5 bases. Germline loops: CDR1 SGHDT, CDR2 YYEEEE. V lost 3 bases to trimming and J lost 6 bases, with 18 bases between them. The CDR3 loop spans 15 amino acids. CDR3 loop: CASSWGGPLRNGYTF. CDR3 nucleotides: TGTGCCAGCAGCTGGGGGGGACCCCTGAGGAATGGCTACACCTTC.

The chain recombines TRBV9 with TRBJ2-1, with D uncertain. The V gene lost 0 bases and the J gene lost 3 bases, with 4 bases spanning the gap. The CDR3 has 13 residues. Looked up from germline, CDR1 is SGDLS and CDR2 is YYNGEE. CDR3 amino acids: CASSVDNYNEQFF. The CDR3, as DNA: TGTGCCAGCAGCGTAGATAACTACAATGAGCAGTTCTTC.

The chain has TRBV7-9 and TRBJ1-2, with D unclear. CDR1 is SEHNR, CDR2 FQNEAQ, per germline (reference sequence). The CDR3 sequence is 15 residues long. V gave up 1 base and J gave up 8 bases, with 17 bases separating them. The CDR3 region is CASSLGVSGIWGYTF. For the CDR3, the DNA is TGTGCCAGCAGCTTAGGGGTCAGCGGCATATGGGGCTACACCTTC. Combining the CDR3 with reference TRBV7-9 and TRBJ1-2 gives the whole variable domain DTGVSQNPRHKITKRGQNVTFRCDPISEHNRLYWYRQTLGQGPEFLTYFQNEAQLEKSRLLSDRFSAERPKGSFSTLEIQRTEQGDSAMYLCASSLGVSGIWGYTFGSGTRLTVV.

This clonotype has ten or more counts. The chain links TRBV7-2 to TRBJ1-2, with D tentatively TRBD1 (6 bases). Germline V CDR1 and CDR2: SGHTA, FQGNSA. Trimming took off 5 bases at V and 7 bases at J, with 23 bases between the two ends. There are 16 residues in the CDR3. The CDR3 bases are TGTGCCAGCAGCGTAGGGTGGACAGTCGTCCAGGGTGGCTACACCTTC. Encoded protein: CASSVGWTVVQGGYTF.